This T cell receptor beta chain is drawn from a study of post-analysis software for immune sequencing data. General study results and limits: Included in a set of five TRBV segments more frequent in patients than controls were TRBV5-6, TRBV5-1 and TRBV20-1. Controls' normalized Chao1 diversity significantly exceeded that of multiple sclerosis patients.

To note about this clonotype: Its antigen remains unknown.

The authors incorporated unique molecular identifiers into the TCR beta cDNA libraries. The yield from about 1 to 10 million T cells was around 500,000 cDNA molecules in total. TCRdb fed the PCR reads into MiXCR, producing one record per CDR3 protein. This sample yields some 690,000 distinct CDR3 sequences, of which 25% to 30% are seen a single time; around 0.56% belongs to the top ten. The germline V and J ends were trimmed by 8 bases and 4 bases, with 20 bases remaining between them. The germline CDR1 and CDR2 sequences are MDHEN and SYDVKM. CDR3 length equals 15 residues. V is TRBV28 and J is TRBJ1-2, with D tentatively TRBD1 (5 bases). The sample taken for sequencing was blood. The origin of this receptor is a girl aged 10-17 years with multiple sclerosis. CDR3 residues: CASRLSVGQSYGYTF. The DNA for the CDR3 is TGTGCCAGCCGTCTCAGTGTAGGACAATCCTATGGCTACACCTTC.